This entry lists 27 T cell receptor beta chains sequenced from one sample in a study of blood T cell repertoires in COVID-19. Profiled with immunoSEQ multiplex PCR; TCRdb holds only in-frame clones, not every one. The sample has about 270,000 clones; 85% are singletons. The sample taken for sequencing was peripheral blood. The receptor set was obtained from a human donor in a cohort sampled during active COVID-19.

V and J are TRBV15 and TRBJ1-1, with TRBD1 matching 9 bases. The CDR3 contains 14 residues. CDR1 LNHNV and CDR2 YYDKDF come from the germline V gene (reference sequence). With V trimmed by 1 base and J by 6 bases, 3 bases remained unmatched. CDR3 protein: CATSRGGQGAEAFF. CDR3 sequence (DNA): TGTGCCACCAGCAGAGGGGGACAGGGCGCTGAAGCTTTCTTT. Looking up the rest from reference TRBV15 and TRBJ1-1 gives the full variable domain: DAMVIQNPRYQVTQFGKPVTLSCSQTLNHNVMYWYQQKSSQAPKLLFHYYDKDFNNEADTPDNFQSRRPNTSFCFLDIRSPGLGDTAMYLCATSRGGQGAEAFFGQGTRLTVV.

The J gene is TRBJ2-4, the V gene TRBV28; a weak D match, TRBD2 (5 bases). V shed 3 bases and J shed 8 bases, with 17 bases lying between them. The germline V gene encodes CDR1 MDHEN and CDR2 SYDVKM. There are 15 residues in the CDR3. The CDR3 reads CASSFDPSGKDIQYF. CDR3 coding DNA: TGTGCCAGCAGTTTTGACCCTTCGGGGAAAGACATTCAGTACTTC.

This sequence joins TRBV5-3 and TRBJ2-1; 10 bases match TRBD2. TRBV5-3 is identified as an open reading frame with a role that is uncertain. After removal of 4 bases from V and 3 bases from J, the junction contained 10 bases not matched to a gene. The CDR3 consists of 17 residues. The CDR3 coding sequence is TGTGCCAGAAGCAAGCCGGACGTAGCGGGAGGCTACAATGAGCAGTTCTTC. Its protein product is CARSKPDVAGGYNEQFF.

This clone has just one count. The chain employs TRBV7-2 and TRBJ1-1; D call uncertain. The CDR3 is 11 amino acids. Germline CDR1 is SGHTA and CDR2 is FQGNSA. Trimming stripped 5 bases from V and 7 bases from J, with 8 bases between. CDR3 in DNA: TGTGCCAGCAGCGGAGAGCTTGAAGCTTTCTTT. Residues: CASSGELEAFF. Drawing the rest from reference TRBV7-2 and TRBJ1-1, the complete variable domain is GAGVSQSPSNKVTEKGKDVELRCDPISGHTALYWYRQSLGQGLEFLIYFQGNSAPDKSGLPSDRFSAERTGGSVSTLTIQRTQQEDSAVYLCASSGELEAFFGQGTRLTVV.

The CDR3 protein is CASSYSGQGVEKLFF. The CDR3 DNA is TGTGCCAGCAGTTACTCAGGACAGGGGGTTGAAAAACTGTTTTTT. V usage is TRBV6-5 and J usage is TRBJ1-4; 10 nucleotides line up with TRBD1. The CDR3 contains 15 residues. Germline lookup yields CDR1 MNHEY and CDR2 SVGAGI. Losses at the gene ends were 0 bases for V and 7 bases for J; bases not matched to a gene: 2.

The rearrangement uses TRBV7-2 and TRBJ2-5; TRBD2 agrees at 9 bases. V gave up 4 bases and J gave up 4 bases; unmatched junction bases: 7. Germline CDR1 SGHTA, CDR2 FQGNSA. The CDR3 is 15 amino acids. DNA for the CDR3: TGTGCCAGCAGCTCCGATAGCGGGAGAGGAGAGACCCAGTACTTC. Translated, it gives CASSSDSGRGETQYF.

This clone was counted a single time. This chain uses TRBV18 with TRBJ2-1, with D maybe TRBD1 (5 bases). The CDR3 is 13 residues long. CDR1 is KGHSH and CDR2 is LQKENI in the germline V gene. Trimming took off 4 bases at V and 9 bases at J, with 13 bases between the two ends. CDR3 coding DNA: TGTGCCAGCTCACAGGGGCGTTCGGTTGAGCAGTTCTTC. Translated, it gives CASSQGRSVEQFF. The full variable domain, with the rest looked up from reference TRBV18 and TRBJ2-1, is NAGVMQNPRHLVRRRGQEARLRCSPMKGHSHVYWYRQLPEEGLKFMVYLQKENIIDESGMPKERFSAEFPKEGPSILRIQQVVRGDSAAYFCASSQGRSVEQFFGPGTRLTVL.

This chain connects TRBV7-2 to TRBJ1-4; D is unclear. Looked up from germline, CDR1 is SGHTA and CDR2 is FQGNSA. V lost 4 bases and J 5 bases, leaving 8 bases between the germline ends. The CDR3 loop spans 13 amino acids. CDR3: CASSSGGNEKLFF. The CDR3 nucleotides read TGTGCCAGCAGCTCTGGAGGGAATGAAAAACTGTTTTTT.

This clone came up a few times. This chain uses TRBV7-9 with TRBJ2-7; D is ambiguous. The V gene lost 2 bases and the J gene lost 4 bases, with 9 bases spanning the gap. The CDR3 totals 13 residues. Germline CDR1 reads SEHNR; CDR2 reads FQNEAQ (reference sequence). CDR3 DNA: TGTGCCAGCAGCTTAAGAGACATATACGAGCAGTACTTC. Its translation is CASSLRDIYEQYF.

This clone is a singleton in its sample. The chain employs TRBV5-1 and TRBJ2-5; 8 nucleotides line up with TRBD1. CDR1 and CDR2 (germline): SGHRS, YFSETQ. This CDR3 has 14 amino acids. Trimming removed 4 bases from V and 3 bases from J; junction bases left unmatched: 5. CDR3 protein: CASSRTTGEETQYF. The CDR3 DNA sequence: TGCGCCAGCAGCAGGACGACAGGGGAAGAGACCCAGTACTTC.

The gene calls are TRBV18 and TRBJ1-4; no clear D gene. The CDR3 sequence is 14 residues long. V was pared by 2 bases and J by 8 bases, with 12 bases between. Germline V gene sequence: CDR1 KGHSH, CDR2 LQKENI. The CDR3 sequence: CASSPSGMGEKLFF. The CDR3 DNA follows: TGTGCCAGCTCACCATCCGGGATGGGGGAAAAACTGTTTTTT.

The chain joins TRBV6-5 to TRBJ1-4; TRBD1 matches at 10 bases. In germline, CDR1 is MNHEY, CDR2 SVGAGI. J was trimmed by 0 bases and V by 6 bases; bases with no gene match: 1. The CDR3 totals 15 residues. The CDR3 coding sequence is TGTGCCAGCAGGGACAGGGGGGCAACTAATGAAAAACTGTTTTTT. Amino acids: CASRDRGATNEKLFF.

V and J are TRBV2 and TRBJ1-1; weak D call: TRBD1 (5 bases). This CDR3 is 12 amino acids long. Trimming removed 8 bases from V and 4 bases from J, with 11 bases in between. Germline CDR1 is SNHLY and CDR2 is FYNNEI. The CDR3 protein is CASYGHLTEAFF. CDR3 nucleotides: TGTGCCAGCTATGGACATCTCACTGAAGCTTTCTTT.

This rearrangement joins TRBV6-5 to TRBJ1-2, with D unresolved. The CDR3 totals 15 residues. Germline values: CDR1 MNHEY, CDR2 SVGAGI. Trimming removed 0 bases at V and 1 base at J, with 9 bases between. The CDR3 nucleotides read TGTGCCAGCAGTTACTCGGGAGCCTTTAACTATGGCTACACCTTC. This sequence encodes CASSYSGAFNYGYTF.

J is TRBJ2-3 and V is TRBV10-3; 7 bases fit TRBD1. Germline assignment: CDR1 ENHRY and CDR2 SYGVKD. V dropped 5 bases and J dropped 0; count of bases not matched to a gene: 2. The CDR3 contains 14 residues. The DNA of the CDR3 is TGTGCCATCAGTCTGACAGGGAGCACAGATACGCAGTATTTT. This encodes CAISLTGSTDTQYF.

The J gene is TRBJ1-2, the V gene TRBV28; 8 bases are a match to TRBD1. Germline-derived CDR1 and CDR2 are MDHEN and SYDVKM. The junction had 6 bases not matched to a gene; V was cut back by 4 bases and J by 8 bases. This CDR3 has 13 residues. In nucleotides, the CDR3 is TGTGCCAGCAGTTCCGGACAGGGTACCGGCTACACCTTC. Translating gives CASSSGQGTGYTF.

The J gene is TRBJ2-5, the V gene TRBV7-9; D not resolved. CDR3 length: 11 residues. Per germline, CDR1 SEHNR and CDR2 FQNEAQ (reference sequence). V lost 4 bases and J lost 7, with 7 bases in between. The CDR3 DNA sequence: TGTGCCAGCAGCTCAACGGGGACCCAGTACTTC. It specifies CASSSTGTQYF.

The gene calls are TRBV24-1 and TRBJ1-5, with D possibly TRBD1 on 5 matching bases. Germline V lookup: CDR1 KGHDR, CDR2 SFDVKD. Trimming removed 7 bases from V and 0 bases from J, with 18 bases in between. The CDR3 has 17 residues. CDR3 DNA: TGTGCCACCAGACATTGGGGGGGGAATTATAGCAATCAGCCCCAGCATTTT. Protein sequence: CATRHWGGNYSNQPQHF.

V is TRBV29-1 and J is TRBJ2-1; perhaps TRBD1 as D (6 bases). CDR1 is SQVTM and CDR2 is ANQGSEA in the germline V gene. Trimming stripped 7 bases from V and 2 bases from J, with 15 bases between. The CDR3 is 14 residues long. The CDR3 reads CSAGGGGTYNEQFF. The CDR3 DNA reads TGCAGCGCTGGTGGGGGCGGAACCTACAATGAGCAGTTCTTC.

V usage is TRBV15 and J usage is TRBJ2-5; D unclear. This CDR3 is 13 amino acids long. V lost 3 bases to trimming and J lost 4 bases, with 9 bases between them. Per the germline V gene, CDR1 is LNHNV and CDR2 is YYDKDF (reference sequence). CDR3 sequence (DNA): TGTGCCACCAGCAGGGCCCGTCGAGAGACCCAGTACTTC. Translating it yields CATSRARRETQYF.

The chain joins TRBV7-8 to TRBJ2-1; possible D gene TRBD1, 6 bases. The germline V and J ends were trimmed by 3 bases and 6 bases, with 9 bases remaining between them. Germline CDR1 and CDR2: SGHVS and FQNEAQ. The length of the CDR3 is 13 residues. CDR3 sequence: CASSFGGRNEQFF. The CDR3 DNA follows: TGTGCCAGCAGCTTTGGGGGCCGCAATGAGCAGTTCTTC.

The V gene is TRBV3-1 (or the pseudogene TRBV3-2), the J gene TRBJ2-3; the match to TRBD1 covers 10 bases. CDR1 and CDR2 from the germline V gene are LGHDT and YNNKEL (reference sequence). J gave up 3 bases and V 6 bases, and 6 bases lay outside the gene matches. The CDR3 covers 15 residues. DNA for the CDR3: TGTGCCAGCAGACTGACAGGGGGCGGGACAGATACGCAGTATTTT. It translates to CASRLTGGGTDTQYF.

This clone was found a few times. The chain uses TRBV10-1 and TRBJ2-2; a weak D match, TRBD2 (5 bases). CDR1 and CDR2 (germline): WNHNN, SYGVQD (reference sequence). Trimming shortened V by 4 bases and J by 5 bases, and 8 bases separated the two germline ends. This CDR3 spans 13 amino acids. CDR3 nucleotides: TGCGCCAGCAGTGTAGGCGGGACCGGGGAGCTGTTTTTT. Its translation is CASSVGGTGELFF.

The chain has TRBV7-2 and TRBJ2-1, with TRBD1 matching over 7 bases. Germline lookup yields CDR1 SGHTA and CDR2 FQGNSA. V shed 5 bases, J shed 5 bases, and the junction held 3 bases outside the gene matches. CDR3 length: 13 amino acids. The CDR3 loop reads CASSRTGDNEQFF. As DNA, the CDR3 is TGTGCCAGCAGCAGAACAGGGGACAATGAGCAGTTCTTC.

J is TRBJ2-1 and V is TRBV10-1; 7 bases map to TRBD1. Germline V gene sequence: CDR1 WNHNN, CDR2 SYGVQD (reference sequence). The CDR3 loop spans 16 amino acids. V shed 0 bases, J shed 7 bases, and the junction held 9 bases outside the gene matches. CDR3 sequence: CASSESTTGWWNEQFF. The CDR3 DNA follows: TGCGCCAGCAGTGAGTCGACGACAGGGTGGTGGAATGAGCAGTTCTTC.

The rearrangement uses TRBV4-3 and TRBJ1-2, with TRBD1 matching over 8 bases. From germline, CDR1 is LGHNA and CDR2 YSLEER. The CDR3 consists of 15 residues. Losses at the gene ends were 1 base for V and 8 bases for J; bases not matched to a gene: 9. CDR3: CASSQGMDRVGGYTF. DNA for the CDR3: TGCGCCAGCAGCCAAGGGATGGACAGGGTGGGAGGCTACACCTTC.

The V call is TRBV27, the J call TRBJ1-4, with D perhaps matching TRBD1 (5 bases). Germline V gives CDR1 MNHEY, CDR2 SMNVEV (reference sequence). V lost 5 bases and J lost 7, with 14 bases in between. This CDR3 comprises 14 residues. Here the CDR3 DNA reads TGTGCCAGCAGTAAGACAGTAGGCCGTGAAAAACTGTTTTTT. Its protein product is CASSKTVGREKLFF.